The clone carrying this TCR beta chain was detected once. What it binds is not known. This sample was included in a study of T cell responses to AZD1222 COVID-19 vaccine. Findings of the study overall: Spike-specific TCR repertoires showed rising breadth and depth after two AZD1222 doses. It should be noted that donors were predominantly white British and more often female, and clonal diversity was possibly underestimated. Sampling that yielded the repertoires occurred only after the peak T cell response. At 160-218 and 743-854, vaccine-associated CD4 TCRs were dominant, and they spanned spike.

TCRdb keeps only in-frame clones here, not all; method: immunoSEQ multiplex PCR. The data show 95,000 to 150,000 clones, with roughly 90% seen just once and 6% to 9% held by the top ten. This CDR3 has 18 amino acids. Trimming removed 2 bases at V and 6 bases at J, with 22 bases between. Looked up from germline, CDR1 is MNHEY and CDR2 is SMNVEV (reference sequence). The source of this sequence is an adult who received the AZD1222 COVID-19 vaccine. The specimen comprised peripheral blood, sampled 28 days after the second AZD1222 dose. This chain links TRBV27 with TRBJ1-4; no definite D call. In nucleotides, the CDR3 is TGTGCCAGCAGTTTAAAGGGCCCTGGAATGGGTATAGATGAAAAACTGTTTTTT. This codes for CASSLKGPGMGIDEKLFF.